The clone carrying this TCR beta chain showed up just once. The target antigen is unknown. The trim removed 7 bases at V and 5 bases at J, leaving 5 bases unmatched. CDR1 is SQVTM and CDR2 is ANQGSEA in the germline V gene. The CDR3 contains 12 residues. CD45RO negativity and positive selection for CCR7 defined naive CD8 cells, a population that excluded terminally differentiated effector memory CD45RA+ cells. The data were taken from a study of shared clonotypes between healthy human individuals. Findings and caveats of the study: On the whole, naive subsets had larger estimated richness than memory subsets had.

TCRdb keeps only in-frame clones here, not all; method: immunoSEQ multiplex PCR. Of roughly 2.1 million clones listed, 93% are singletons. The rearrangement links TRBV29-1 to TRBJ2-1; TRBD2 agrees at 7 bases. Specimen: naive CD8+ T cells from PBMCs. This sequence was found in a man between 18 and 29 years old in good health. Some clones in this sample may be carry-over from other donors' samples. CDR3 protein: CSGISGHNEQFF. For the CDR3, the DNA is TGCAGCGGGATTAGCGGGCACAATGAGCAGTTCTTC.